A single sample is the source of the 18 T cell receptor beta chains below, sequenced in a study of PD-L1 blockade in urothelial cancer. Time point: pretreatment peripheral blood. Sequencing was performed with immunoSEQ multiplex PCR; in TCRdb, only in-frame clones are kept and a portion is missing. The sample lists some 71,000 clones; around four fifths were seen once. The sample here was PBMCs, taken around atezolizumab (anti-PD-L1) treatment. Source of these receptors: a man aged 35-49 years with urothelial cancer.

The chain recombines TRBV6-6 with TRBJ1-5, with 8 bases matching TRBD1. The length of the CDR3 is 13 residues. The germline gives CDR1 MNHNY, CDR2 SVGAGI (reference sequence). Trimming removed 5 bases from V and 6 bases from J; junction bases left unmatched: 3. The chain's CDR3 is CASSGQGGQPQHF. CDR3 nucleotide sequence: TGTGCCAGCAGTGGACAGGGCGGTCAGCCCCAGCATTTT.

The V and J genes are TRBV28 and TRBJ1-2; D unclear. With 3 bases removed from V and 4 bases from J, the gap between germline ends came to 12 bases. This CDR3 has 14 amino acids. Germline V gene sequence: CDR1 MDHEN, CDR2 SYDVKM. CDR3 DNA sequence: TGTGCCAGCAGTTTCCCCCGGGGTATCTATGGCTACACCTTC. Encoded protein: CASSFPRGIYGYTF.

The chain couples TRBV6-4 to TRBJ2-7; weak D call: TRBD2 (7 bases). Germline CDR1 is MRHNA and CDR2 is SNTAGT. The CDR3 runs 13 residues. V shed 3 bases and J shed 6 bases, with 12 bases lying between them. In DNA, the CDR3 is TGTGCCAGCAGTGAAGGGGGGGTTGGCGAGCAGTACTTC. As protein: CASSEGGVGEQYF.

The CDR3 sequence: CASSPRGQGVTGELFF. Written as DNA, the CDR3 is TGCGCCAGCAGCCCCCGGGGACAGGGAGTTACCGGGGAGCTGTTTTTT. This chain links TRBV5-1 with TRBJ2-2; TRBD1 matches at 9 bases. CDR1 and CDR2 (germline): SGHRS, YFSETQ. J lost 5 bases, V lost 4 bases, and 9 bases had no gene match. The CDR3 contains 16 residues.

The rearrangement uses TRBV15 and TRBJ1-2; a weak D match, TRBD1 (6 bases). The CDR3 runs to 15 residues. The V and J ends lost 1 base and 0 bases respectively, with 9 bases between them. Germline V gives CDR1 LNHNV, CDR2 YYDKDF (reference sequence). DNA for the CDR3: TGTGCCACCAGCAGAGCGACAGGAACTAACTATGGCTACACCTTC. Protein sequence: CATSRATGTNYGYTF.

The chain couples TRBV4-3 to TRBJ2-7; the match to TRBD1 covers 7 bases. The V gene's germline CDR1 is LGHNA and CDR2 YSLEER. The length of the CDR3 is 16 residues. V was clipped by 0 bases and J by 3 bases; unmatched bases: 8. CDR3 sequence (DNA): TGCGCCAGCAGCCAAGACGTTAACAGGGGTGTCTACGAGCAGTACTTC. It codes for CASSQDVNRGVYEQYF.

The rearrangement links TRBV19 to TRBJ2-1, with D perhaps TRBD2 (6 bases). The CDR3 spans 15 residues. Trimming stripped 8 bases from V and 0 bases from J, with 14 bases between. Germline CDR1 and CDR2: LNHDA and SQIVND (reference sequence). For the CDR3, the DNA is TGTGCCAGTTCCCTTAGCGGTAGCTCCTACAATGAGCAGTTCTTC. This sequence encodes CASSLSGSSYNEQFF.

The chain is built from TRBV10-3 and TRBJ2-2, with D possibly being TRBD2 (6 bases). The CDR3 has 14 residues. Germline V gene lookup returns CDR1 ENHRY and CDR2 SYGVKD. V was shortened by 8 bases and J by 4 bases, with 14 bases between the two germline ends. CDR3 sequence (DNA): TGTGCCATCTGGACGGGAGACTCCACCGGGGAGCTGTTTTTT. It yields the protein CAIWTGDSTGELFF.

The chain recombines TRBV4-1 with TRBJ2-1, with 9 bases that match TRBD2. This CDR3 is 17 amino acids long. V trimming: 1 base; J trimming: 5 bases; junction bases outside the gene matches: 9. Germline values: CDR1 MGHRA, CDR2 YSYEKL. Here the CDR3 reads CASSQAWREGRNNEQFF. The CDR3 DNA reads as TGCGCCAGCAGCCAAGCTTGGCGGGAGGGCCGAAACAATGAGCAGTTCTTC.

This clone has a handful of counts. The CDR3 sequence: CASSRQFRDTGELFF. As DNA, the CDR3 is TGTGCCAGCAGCAGACAGTTCCGGGACACCGGGGAGCTGTTTTTT. This chain links TRBV7-3 with TRBJ2-2, with TRBD1 as a possible D gene (5 bases). CDR1 and CDR2 (germline): SGHTA, FQGTGA. The length of the CDR3 is 15 residues. V was trimmed by 5 bases and J by 3 bases, leaving 13 bases between them.

The chain joins TRBV27 to TRBJ1-1; 7 bases line up with TRBD1. Germline V gene sequence: CDR1 MNHEY, CDR2 SMNVEV (reference sequence). V lost 4 bases to trimming and J lost 0 bases; unmatched junction nucleotides: 5. There are 15 residues in the CDR3. The CDR3 region is CASSSIGQVNTEAFF. The CDR3 DNA is TGTGCCAGCAGTTCCATTGGACAGGTGAACACTGAAGCTTTCTTT.

This chain joins TRBV6-1 and TRBJ2-2; D gene unclear. Trimming removed 1 base at V and 0 bases at J, with 12 bases between. The CDR3 has 17 residues. CDR1 is MNHNS, CDR2 SASEGT, per germline. The CDR3 bases are TGTGCCAGCAGTGAAGAGATAACGGCGGCGAACACCGGGGAGCTGTTTTTT. Its protein is CASSEEITAANTGELFF.

The chain employs TRBV6-6 and TRBJ1-2; the D gene is possibly TRBD1 (6 bases). The CDR3 sequence is 15 residues long. Deletions cut 7 bases from V and 4 bases from J, with 19 bases between. Per germline, CDR1 MNHNY and CDR2 SVGAGI (reference sequence). The CDR3 sequence is CASTTPGGGVYGYTF. The CDR3 DNA reads as TGTGCCAGCACCACACCCGGGGGGGGCGTCTATGGCTACACCTTC.

This CDR3 reads CASSLSRGWQYF. CDR3 nucleotides: TGTGCCAGCAGCTTAAGTAGGGGATGGCAGTACTTC. The rearrangement uses TRBV4-2 and TRBJ2-7; weak D call: TRBD1 (5 bases). Per the germline V gene, CDR1 is LGHNA and CDR2 is YNFKEQ. With 5 bases removed from V and 9 bases from J, the gap between germline ends came to 14 bases. This CDR3 has 12 residues.

The chain carries TRBV4-1 and TRBJ2-7, with 9 bases lining up with TRBD2. The J segment lost 1 base and the V segment lost 4 bases, leaving 2 bases of the junction unmatched. Germline-derived CDR1 and CDR2 are MGHRA and YSYEKL. The CDR3 runs 14 residues. CDR3 region: CASSPGLASYEQYF. CDR3 DNA sequence: TGCGCCAGCAGCCCGGGACTAGCTTCCTACGAGCAGTACTTC.

The CDR3 DNA sequence: TGTGCCATCAGTGAGGTCTGGCGGGGGGGGTACCAAGAGACCCAGTACTTC. Translation gives CAISEVWRGGYQETQYF. The rearrangement uses TRBV10-3 and TRBJ2-5, with 9 bases identical to TRBD2. CDR1 ENHRY and CDR2 SYGVKD come from the germline V gene. V was pared by 2 bases and J by 0 bases, with 7 bases of the junction left unmatched. CDR3 length: 17 residues.

V usage is TRBV11-3 and J usage is TRBJ2-4; TRBD1 agrees at 7 bases. Losses at the gene ends were 5 bases for V and 7 bases for J; bases not matched to a gene: 5. Germline assignment: CDR1 SGHNT and CDR2 YENEEA. The CDR3 consists of 13 residues. For the CDR3, the DNA is TGTGCCAGCAGCGCCCGGGACAGTAACATTCAGTACTTC. Its protein product is CASSARDSNIQYF. Variable domain in full (rest from reference TRBV11-3 and TRBJ2-4): EAGVVQSPRYKIIEKKQPVAFWCNPISGHNTLYWYLQNLGQGPELLIRYENEEAVDDSQLPKDRFSAERLKGVDSTLKIQPAELGDSAVYLCASSARDSNIQYFGAGTRLSVL.

The gene calls are TRBV29-1 and TRBJ2-1; the D gene is possibly TRBD2 (5 bases). Germline V CDR1 and CDR2: SQVTM, ANQGSEA. The CDR3 spans 13 residues. Trimming removed 7 bases from V and 7 bases from J, with 17 bases in between. The CDR3 loop is CSAEELTGNEQFF. In DNA, the CDR3 is TGCAGCGCCGAGGAGTTGACGGGGAATGAGCAGTTCTTC.